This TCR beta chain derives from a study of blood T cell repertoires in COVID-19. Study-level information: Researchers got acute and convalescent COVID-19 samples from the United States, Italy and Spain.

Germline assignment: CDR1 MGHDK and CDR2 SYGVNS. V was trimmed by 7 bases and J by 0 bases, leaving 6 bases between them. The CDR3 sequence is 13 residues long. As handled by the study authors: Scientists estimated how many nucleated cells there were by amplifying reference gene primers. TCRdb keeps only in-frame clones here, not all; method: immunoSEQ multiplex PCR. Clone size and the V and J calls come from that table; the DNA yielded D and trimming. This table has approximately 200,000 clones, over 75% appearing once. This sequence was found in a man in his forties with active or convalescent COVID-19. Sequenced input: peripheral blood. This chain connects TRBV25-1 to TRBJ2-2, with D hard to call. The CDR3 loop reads CASTQTNTGELFF. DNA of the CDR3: TGTGCCAGCACTCAGACGAACACCGGGGAGCTGTTTTTT.